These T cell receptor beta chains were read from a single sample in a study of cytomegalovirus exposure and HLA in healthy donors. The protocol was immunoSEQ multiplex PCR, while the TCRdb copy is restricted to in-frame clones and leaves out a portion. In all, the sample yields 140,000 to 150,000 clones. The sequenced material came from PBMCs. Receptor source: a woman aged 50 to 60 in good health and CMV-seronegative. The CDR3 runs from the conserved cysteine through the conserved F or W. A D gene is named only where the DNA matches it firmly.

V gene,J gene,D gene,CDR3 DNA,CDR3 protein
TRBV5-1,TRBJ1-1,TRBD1,TGCGCCAGCAGCTTGGCGACAGGGGAGACTGAAGCTTTCTTT,CASSLATGETEAFF
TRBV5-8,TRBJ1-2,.,TGTGCCAGCAGCTTAGGGGTGTACTATGGCTACACCTTC,CASSLGVYYGYTF
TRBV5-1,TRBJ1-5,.,TGCGCCAGCAGCTTGGCGGCTGGGGCGCATCAGCCCCAGCATTTT,CASSLAAGAHQPQHF
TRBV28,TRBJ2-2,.,TGTGCCAGCAGGAGGCCAGGGGTTGCCGGGGAGCTGTTTTTT,CASRRPGVAGELFF
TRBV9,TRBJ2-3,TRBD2,TGTGCCAGCAGCCGGACTAGCGGGAGCGATACGCAGTATTTT,CASSRTSGSDTQYF
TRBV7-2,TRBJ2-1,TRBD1,TGTGCCAGCAGCTTCCGACAGGGGGACAATGAGCAGTTCTTC,CASSFRQGDNEQFF
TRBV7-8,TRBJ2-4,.,TGTGCCAGCAGCTTAGATCTAAACATTCAGTACTTC,CASSLDLNIQYF
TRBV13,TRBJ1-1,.,TGTGCCAGCAGCTTAGGCGGGCGGGGCTGGAACACTGAAGCTTTCTTT,CASSLGGRGWNTEAFF
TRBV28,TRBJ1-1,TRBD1,TGTGCCAGCAGCCCAGGGGGCAACAGGTATGAAGCTTTCTTT,CASSPGGNRYEAFF
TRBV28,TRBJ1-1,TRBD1,TGTGCCAGCAGTACCGATCCGACAGGGCTGAACACTGAAGCTTTCTTT,CASSTDPTGLNTEAFF
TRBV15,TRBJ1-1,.,TGTGCCACCAGCAGACTATACACTGAAGCTTTCTTT,CATSRLYTEAFF
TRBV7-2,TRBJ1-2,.,TGTGCCAGCAGCGCACAGGGTCCCCCAGGCGCAGGCTACACCTTC,CASSAQGPPGAGYTF
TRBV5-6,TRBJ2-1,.,TGTGCCAGCAGCTTGGGTGGTAGCTTCCATGAGCAGTTCTTC,CASSLGGSFHEQFF
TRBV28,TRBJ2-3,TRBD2,TGTGCCAGCACTCTTAGGACTAGCGGGAGTATGTACACAGATACGCAGTATTTT,CASTLRTSGSMYTDTQYF
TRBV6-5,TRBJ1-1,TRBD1,TGTGCCAGCAGTTCTGACAGGGGGACAAGGGTGGGGAAAGCTTTCTTT,CASSSDRGTRVGKAFF
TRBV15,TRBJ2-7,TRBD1,TGTGCCACCAGCGTTGACAGGGCCGCCTACGAGCAGTACTTC,CATSVDRAAYEQYF
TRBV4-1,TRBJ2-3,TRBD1,TGCGCCAGCAGCCAAGGCGCCTTGAGGGACAGGACGGATACGCAGTATTTT,CASSQGALRDRTDTQYF
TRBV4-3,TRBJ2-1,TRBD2,TGCGCCAGCAGCCAAGATTACAGACTAGCGAACGAGCAGTTCTTC,CASSQDYRLANEQFF
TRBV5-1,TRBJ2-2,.,TGCGCCAGCAGCTTGCTCCAGGGGAAGGCCGGGGAGCTGTTTTTT,CASSLLQGKAGELFF
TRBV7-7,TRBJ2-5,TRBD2,TGTGCTAGCAGCCTCGGGATAGGCGGGGGGGCCGTGGAGACCCAGTACTTC,CASSLGIGGGAVETQYF
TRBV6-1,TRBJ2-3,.,TGTGCCAGCTCAAAGACAGCCACAGATACGCAGTATTTT,CASSKTATDTQYF
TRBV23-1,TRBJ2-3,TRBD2,TGCGCCAGCAGTCAATCGGTCAGGATTAGCGGGAGCTCAGATACGCAGTATTTT,CASSQSVRISGSSDTQYF
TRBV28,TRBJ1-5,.,TGTGCCAGCACTACAAAGAGGTATAGCAATCAGCCCCAGCATTTT,CASTTKRYSNQPQHF
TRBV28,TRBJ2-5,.,TGTGCCAGCAGTTTAGCGGGCCAGACCCAGTACTTC,CASSLAGQTQYF
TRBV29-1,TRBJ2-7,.,TGCGGCGTTGAAGATGTCAGGGCCCCCTACGAGCAGTACTTC,CGVEDVRAPYEQYF
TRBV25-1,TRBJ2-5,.,TGTGCCAGCAGCCGGGGCCAAGAGACCCAGTACTTC,CASSRGQETQYF
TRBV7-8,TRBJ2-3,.,TGTGCCAGCAGTCGGGGACTGGCTAGCACAGATACGCAGTATTTT,CASSRGLASTDTQYF
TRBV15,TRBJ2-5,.,TGTGCCACCAGCAGAGATCAACGCGGGACCACGGAGACCCAGTACTTC,CATSRDQRGTTETQYF
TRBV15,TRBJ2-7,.,TGTGCCACCAGCAGTTTCCAAGCATCCTCCTACGAGCAGTACTTC,CATSSFQASSYEQYF
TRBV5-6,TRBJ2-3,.,TGTGCCAGCAGCTTGCCCTCTACAGATACGCAGTATTTT,CASSLPSTDTQYF
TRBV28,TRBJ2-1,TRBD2,TGTGCCAGCAGCCAAATCGCGGGACTAGTCTACGATGAGCAGTTCTTC,CASSQIAGLVYDEQFF
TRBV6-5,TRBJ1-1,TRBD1,TGTGCCAGCAGTCTACAGGGGGCTGGGAGGACTGAAGCTTTCTTT,CASSLQGAGRTEAFF
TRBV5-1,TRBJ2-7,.,TGCGCCAGCAACTCCCAGCCCGGGACAACTCTCGAGCAGTACTTC,CASNSQPGTTLEQYF
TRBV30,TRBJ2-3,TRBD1,TGTGCCTGCCTTGACAGGGGAAGGGCAGATACGCAGTATTTT,CACLDRGRADTQYF
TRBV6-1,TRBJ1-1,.,TGTGCCAGCAGTGAATCCGGGAGACACACTGAAGCTTTCTTT,CASSESGRHTEAFF
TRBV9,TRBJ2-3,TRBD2,TGTGCCAGCAGCGCCTTAGCGGGATGGGGCACAGATACGCAGTATTTT,CASSALAGWGTDTQYF
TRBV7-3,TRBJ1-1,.,TGTGCCAGCAGCCCCCATCAGAACACTGAAGCTTTCTTT,CASSPHQNTEAFF
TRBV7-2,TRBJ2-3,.,TGTGCCAGCAGCCTCTTAATCGGAGCGGCAGATACGCAGTATTTT,CASSLLIGAADTQYF
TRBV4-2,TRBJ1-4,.,TGTGCCAGCAGCACACGGAGGAGTGAAAAACTGTTTTTT,CASSTRRSEKLFF
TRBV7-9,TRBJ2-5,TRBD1,TGTGCCAGCAGTCCCGGGACAGGGGGCGCGGAGACCCAGTACTTC,CASSPGTGGAETQYF
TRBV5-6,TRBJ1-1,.,TGTGCCAGCAGCGTCTACGGTGAAGCTTTCTTT,CASSVYGEAFF
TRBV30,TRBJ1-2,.,TGTGCCTGGAGCATTAACTATGGCTACACCTTC,CAWSINYGYTF
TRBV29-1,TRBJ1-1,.,TGCAGCGAGGCGGACAAGAGTTCCACTGAAGCTTTCTTT,CSEADKSSTEAFF
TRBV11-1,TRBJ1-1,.,TGTGCCAGCAGCTTCCCACTGGGGGGGAACACTGAAGCTTTCTTT,CASSFPLGGNTEAFF
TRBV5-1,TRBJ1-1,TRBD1,TGCGCCAGCAGGACAGGGCCCATGAACACTGAAGCTTTCTTT,CASRTGPMNTEAFF
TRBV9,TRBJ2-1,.,TGTGCCAGCAGCGTAGTATCGGGGAGCTCCTACAATGAGCAGTTCTTC,CASSVVSGSSYNEQFF